Below, one T cell receptor beta chain is given with its context. Its antigen is as yet unknown. This record belongs to a study of cytomegalovirus exposure and HLA in healthy donors. Overall study context: The approximately 120 validation repertoires, a later analysis reported, used the same platform as the approximately 730 repertoires from the first cohort.

The assay was immunoSEQ multiplex PCR, and TCRdb's table has in-frame clones only and misses some. The sample has approximately 150,000 clones, around 90% seen once. The CDR3 is 17 amino acids. CDR1 is SEHNR, CDR2 FQNEAQ, per germline (reference sequence). V was cut by 0 bases and J by 0 bases, with 12 bases left in between. Notes on the study in general: Diagnosis of cytomegalovirus status made by the classifier reportedly showed high specificity and sensitivity. A list of about 180 TCR beta chains associated with cytomegalovirus was given. Through in vitro validation, three CMV-associated chains were shown to be specific for CMV antigens.

This sequence was found in a man aged 18 to 29 in good health and CMV-seropositive. This rearrangement joins TRBV7-9 to TRBJ1-5, with D possibly being TRBD1 (5 bases). Material for sequencing was PBMCs. CDR3 protein: CASSLAPWGDSNQPQHF. CDR3 coding DNA: TGTGCCAGCAGCTTAGCGCCGTGGGGGGATAGCAATCAGCCCCAGCATTTT.